What follows are 12 T cell receptor beta chains derived from one specimen sequenced in a study of identical twins. TCRdb reprocessed the 5' RACE reads via MiXCR and lists one record per CDR3 protein. The sample consists of around 1.7 million distinct CDR3 sequences, more than 30% of them appearing once. The sequenced sample consisted of cord blood. All receptors derive from a newborn girl in good health.

This clonotype has only a few counts. The V call is TRBV28, the J call TRBJ2-7; D is perhaps TRBD2 (6 bases). The J call may be faulty, since TRBJ2-5 better matches the DNA end. CDR1 and CDR2 (germline): MDHEN, SYDVKM. This CDR3 contains 14 residues. This chain's CDR3 is CASSLHGGTETQYF. The CDR3 bases are TGTGCCAGCAGTTTACACGGGGGTACGGAGACCCAGTACTTC.

This clonotype was detected a few times. The CDR3 sequence: CSARSREAQETQYF. CDR3 nucleotides: TGCAGTGCTAGAAGCAGGGAAGCCCAAGAGACCCAGTACTTC. The chain couples TRBV20-1 to TRBJ2-5; a possible D gene is TRBD1 (5 bases). CDR1 and CDR2 (germline): DFQATT, SNEGSKA (reference sequence). V was cut by 2 bases and J by 1 base, with 11 bases left in between. The length of the CDR3 is 14 residues.

CDR3 in DNA: TGTGCCAGCAGTTTATCCCCGAGCCACGAGCAGTACTTC. Protein: CASSLSPSHEQYF. This chain uses TRBV27 with TRBJ2-7, with unresolved D. This CDR3 has 13 residues. Trimming shortened V by 0 bases and J by 5 bases, and 8 bases separated the two germline ends. Per the germline V gene, CDR1 is MNHEY and CDR2 is SMNVEV (reference sequence).

This clonotype was recorded a few times. In DNA, the CDR3 is TGTGCCAGCAGCCCCCAAGTACCTAGCGGGAGTAATGAGCAGTTCTTC. Protein product: CASSPQVPSGSNEQFF. The rearrangement uses TRBV11-1 and TRBJ2-1; TRBD2 matches 10 bases. Germline V gene data show CDR1 as SGHAT and CDR2 as FQDESV (reference sequence). The V and J ends lost 5 bases and 7 bases, in that order; junction bases with no gene match: 11. The CDR3 runs to 16 residues.

This clonotype was seen more than once but under ten times. The chain carries TRBV6-1 and TRBJ2-1; tentative D call: TRBD1 (5 bases). Germline loops: CDR1 MNHNS, CDR2 SASEGT. The germline V and J ends were trimmed by 4 bases and 4 bases, with 11 bases remaining between them. There are 14 residues in the CDR3. The CDR3 region is CASSVQVGYNEQFF. CDR3 in DNA: TGTGCCAGCAGTGTACAGGTGGGATACAATGAGCAGTTCTTC.

The J gene is TRBJ2-1, the V gene TRBV5-8, with 12 positions matching TRBD2. This CDR3 contains 16 residues. The germline V gene encodes CDR1 SGHTS and CDR2 YDEGEE. Trimming removed 4 bases from V and 7 bases from J; junction bases left unmatched: 9. The CDR3 sequence: CASSILSSGGANEQFF. The CDR3 nucleotides read TGTGCCAGCAGCATCCTATCTAGCGGGGGGGCAAATGAGCAGTTCTTC.

This CDR3 reads CASSQGRLGLDNEQFF. CDR3 sequence (DNA): TGTGCCAGCAGCCAAGGTCGCCTCGGGCTAGACAATGAGCAGTTCTTC. The J gene is TRBJ2-1, the V gene TRBV4-2; D gene uncertain. The CDR3 sequence is 16 residues long. Between the trimmed V and J ends, which lost 1 base and 5 bases, there was a span of 15 bases. Per germline, CDR1 LGHNA and CDR2 YNFKEQ.

This clonotype was counted many times. This chain uses TRBV5-1 with TRBJ2-1, with 8 nucleotides matching TRBD2. The trim removed 1 base at V and 4 bases at J, leaving 4 bases unmatched. This CDR3 comprises 15 residues. Germline-derived CDR1 and CDR2 are SGHRS and YFSETQ. The CDR3 reads CASSLMRGVYNEQFF. The DNA of the CDR3 is TGCGCCAGCAGCTTGATGCGGGGGGTATACAATGAGCAGTTCTTC. Complete variable domain (other parts from reference TRBV5-1 and TRBJ2-1): KAGVTQTPRYLIKTRGQQVTLSCSPISGHRSVSWYQQTPGQGLQFLFEYFSETQRNKGNFPGRFSGRQFSNSRSEMNVSTLELGDSALYLCASSLMRGVYNEQFFGPGTRLTVL.

This clonotype was observed a few times. This sequence joins TRBV5-4 and TRBJ2-5, with TRBD2 identical over 8 bases. The J call could be wrong; TRBJ2-7 is a better fit for the DNA end. This CDR3 region has 15 residues. Germline V CDR1 and CDR2: SGHNT, YYREEE (reference sequence). The CDR3 nucleotides read TGTGCCAGCAGCGGACGACGGGGGGGCTTATCCGAGCAGTACTTC. Protein: CASSGRRGGLSEQYF.

This rearrangement joins TRBV7-9 to TRBJ2-3; D could derive from TRBD1 or TRBD2 (6 bases each). Per the germline V gene, CDR1 is SEHNR and CDR2 is FQNEAQ (reference sequence). The CDR3 has 15 residues. V was trimmed by 3 bases and J by 5 bases, leaving 15 bases between them. The CDR3: CASSLDPRGVDTQYF. The CDR3, as DNA: TGTGCCAGCAGCTTGGACCCTAGGGGGGTAGATACGCAGTATTTT. The full variable domain, its missing parts supplied by reference TRBV7-9 and TRBJ2-3, is DTGVSQNPRHKITKRGQNVTFRCDPISEHNRLYWYRQTLGQGPEFLTYFQNEAQLEKSRLLSDRFSAERPKGSFSTLEIQRTEQGDSAMYLCASSLDPRGVDTQYFGPGTRLTVL.

V is TRBV6-5 and J is TRBJ1-2; weak D call: TRBD1 (6 bases). The CDR3 is 14 amino acids. CDR1 is MNHEY and CDR2 is SVGAGI in the germline V gene. Trimming left V 2 bases short and J 4 bases short, with 11 bases between. CDR3 amino acids: CASSYPQGCYGYTF. In DNA, the CDR3 is TGTGCCAGCAGTTACCCACAGGGTTGCTATGGCTACACCTTC.

This clonotype has more than one count but fewer than ten. V and J are TRBV12-3 or TRBV12-4 and TRBJ2-6; tentatively, D is TRBD2 (6 bases). V gave up 1 base and J gave up 0 bases, with 10 bases separating them. This CDR3 contains 17 residues. The CDR3 loop reads CASSLGDLVSGANVLTF. CDR3 DNA sequence: TGTGCCAGCAGTTTAGGGGACTTAGTCTCTGGGGCCAACGTCCTGACTTTC.